What follows describes a single T cell receptor (beta chain). The antigen is undetermined. This sample stems from a study of blood T cells in healthy people across ages. Study results and limitations: Measured against age, TCR beta diversity per million T cells decreased in a roughly linear manner.

Alongside a J-beta primer mix, a sample-barcoded 5' primer served in a second PCR lasting about 6 to 11 cycles. Every cDNA was tagged by a template-switch adaptor with 12 random nucleotides. TCRdb reprocessed the 5' RACE reads via MiXCR and lists one record per CDR3 protein. The sample yields about 780,000 distinct CDR3 sequences, 35% to 60% seen once. The sequence was obtained from a man older than 75 in good health. Sample: blood.

CDR3 coding DNA: TGTGCCAGCAGCCAACCAGGTAGGATCGAGCAGTACTTC. This encodes CASSQPGRIEQYF. The V call is TRBV4-2, the J call TRBJ2-4, with unresolved D. Matching the DNA end better, TRBJ2-7 makes the J call doubtful. The germline gives CDR1 LGHNA, CDR2 YNFKEQ. There are 13 residues in the CDR3.